This T cell receptor beta chain was documented in a study of blood T cell repertoires in COVID-19. Libraries were prepared by immunoSEQ multiplex PCR; TCRdb keeps only in-frame clonotypes and omits some of them. The sample has 250,000 to 300,000 clones, 80% to 90% seen once. Specimen: peripheral blood. The clonotype originates from a woman between 70 and 85 years old with COVID-19, enrolled during active disease.

The CDR3 loop is CASRPTGGSTGELFF. The CDR3 bases are TGTGCCAGCCGCCCCACAGGGGGGAGCACCGGGGAGCTGTTTTTT. The V gene is TRBV3-1 (or the pseudogene TRBV3-2), the J gene TRBJ2-2; TRBD1 agrees at 8 bases. CDR1 is LGHDT and CDR2 is YNNKEL in the germline V gene (reference sequence). CDR3 length: 15 amino acids. After removal of 8 bases from V and 4 bases from J, the junction contained 9 bases not matched to a gene.